The 20 T cell receptor beta chains listed next were all sequenced from one sample in a study of T cells in Graves' hyperthyroidism and ophthalmopathy. TCR beta CDR3 regions were amplified from RNA transcripts. The study used the HTBI primer set for a first-round RT-PCR of the TCR CDR3. TCRdb re-called the multiplex PCR reads with MiXCR, one entry per CDR3 protein. The top ten clones hold around 17% of a sample with around 480,000 distinct CDR3 sequences, roughly 14% of them seen once. The specimen was blood. The origin of the receptors is a woman younger than 35 with Graves' hyperthyroidism.

Only a few counts were recorded for this clonotype. The chain links TRBV11-2 to TRBJ1-5; TRBD1 might be the D (6 bases). V was clipped by 1 base and J by 4 bases, with 14 bases between them. CDR1 and CDR2 (germline): SGHAT, FQNNGV. The CDR3 consists of 16 residues. The CDR3 DNA sequence: TGTGCCAGCAGCTTAGTAGGGGGGTCCTCGAATCAGCCCCAGCATTTT. Amino acids: CASSLVGGSSNQPQHF.

V usage is TRBV2 and J usage is TRBJ2-1, with 9 bases aligning to TRBD2. J lost 7 bases, V lost 6 bases, and 10 bases had no gene match. CDR1 and CDR2 (germline): SNHLY, FYNNEI. This CDR3 region has 15 residues. CDR3 amino acids: CASRGFGGRANEQFF. CDR3 in DNA: TGTGCCAGCAGAGGGTTCGGCGGGAGGGCTAATGAGCAGTTCTTC.

In regard to this clonotype: A read error is possible here, since a much larger clone lies one base away. The rearrangement joins TRBV20-1 to TRBJ1-2; D call uncertain. Germline assignment: CDR1 DFQATT and CDR2 SNEGSKA (reference sequence). Trimming shortened V by 0 bases and J by 2 bases, and 7 bases separated the two germline ends. There are 13 residues in the CDR3. The CDR3 bases are TGCAGTGCTAGAGATCGGCAGAACTATGGCTACACCTTC. Translation gives CSARDRQNYGYTF.

This clonotype came up many times. The chain joins TRBV15 to TRBJ1-2; no definite D call. This CDR3 region has 16 residues. Germline-derived CDR1 and CDR2 are LNHNV and YYDKDF (reference sequence). Trimming took off 0 bases at V and 5 bases at J, with 16 bases between the two ends. The CDR3 protein is CATSRDPEGRRYGYTF. The CDR3 region has the DNA TGTGCCACCAGCAGAGATCCCGAGGGCAGACGATATGGCTACACCTTC.

In its sample, this clonotype was seen many times. The chain has TRBV11-3 and TRBJ1-2, with 7 nucleotides matching TRBD1. This CDR3 region has 13 residues. Germline V gene lookup returns CDR1 SGHNT and CDR2 YENEEA. The J segment lost 5 bases and the V segment lost 5 bases, leaving 5 bases of the junction unmatched. The CDR3 here is CASSLHRGYGYTF. For the CDR3, the DNA is TGTGCCAGCAGCCTCCACAGGGGTTATGGCTACACCTTC.

In the case of this clonotype: Possible read error: a much larger clone is one base away. V and J are TRBV3-1 and TRBJ2-5; D is undetermined. This CDR3 has 12 residues. CDR1 is LGHDT and CDR2 is YNNKEL in the germline V gene (reference sequence). The CDR3 region has the DNA TGTGTCAGCCAGGAGATGGAAGAGACCCAGTACTTC. This translates into CVSQEMEETQYF.

This clonotype came up many times. The chain carries TRBV18 and TRBJ1-4, with a weak D call TRBD1 (6 bases). The V and J ends lost 6 bases and 0 bases respectively, with 11 bases between them. The length of the CDR3 is 15 residues. CDR1 KGHSH and CDR2 LQKENI come from the germline V gene. The CDR3 DNA reads as TGTGCCAGCTCCCTCGACAGGCCAACTAATGAAAAACTGTTTTTT. Protein sequence: CASSLDRPTNEKLFF.

The chain combines TRBV7-3 with TRBJ2-1; D is uncertain. CDR3 size: 14 residues. Germline CDR1 and CDR2: SGHTA and FQGTGA. Trimming took off 5 bases at V and 6 bases at J, with 14 bases between the two ends. CDR3 sequence reads: CASSTPARPNEQFF. The CDR3 DNA reads as TGTGCCAGCAGCACCCCTGCCAGGCCCAATGAGCAGTTCTTC. The complete variable domain, with remaining parts taken from reference TRBV7-3 and TRBJ2-1, reads GAGVSQTPSNKVTEKGKYVELRCDPISGHTALYWYRQSLGQGPEFLIYFQGTGAADDSGLPNDRFFAVRPEGSVSTLKIQRTERGDSAVYLCASSTPARPNEQFFGPGTRLTVL.

This clonotype showed up many times. The chain employs TRBV4-1 and TRBJ2-1; TRBD2 agrees at 11 bases. Germline V CDR1 and CDR2: MGHRA, YSYEKL. The CDR3 runs to 16 residues. V was pared by 3 bases and J by 1 base, with 2 bases of the junction left unmatched. The CDR3 DNA follows: TGCGCCAGCAGCCAGCCTAGCGGGAGGTCCTACAATGAGCAGTTCTTC. Translation gives CASSQPSGRSYNEQFF.

This clonotype came up once. This may be a read error: a much more frequent sequence differs by one nucleotide. This chain links TRBV19 with TRBJ1-2; D not certain. The length of the CDR3 is 14 residues. V was pared by 3 bases and J by 0 bases, with 8 bases between. The germline CDR1 and CDR2 sequences are LNHDA and SQIVND (reference sequence). The CDR3 sequence: CASSIVPANYGYTF. In DNA form, the CDR3 reads TGTGCCAGTAGTATCGTTCCAGCTAACTATGGCTACACCTTC.

This clonotype was seen ten or more times. The V and J genes are TRBV11-2 and TRBJ2-1; the D is unclear. The CDR3 is made up of 15 amino acids. Germline V gene data show CDR1 as SGHAT and CDR2 as FQNNGV. The ends were cut back, 1 base at V and 0 bases at J, with 7 bases in the middle. This CDR3 reads CASSLGGDSYNEQFF. The DNA for the CDR3 is TGTGCCAGCAGCTTAGGTGGGGACTCCTACAATGAGCAGTTCTTC.

The table lists this clonotype with a few counts. The chain uses TRBV11-2 and TRBJ2-5, with D maybe TRBD1 (6 bases). CDR1 SGHAT and CDR2 FQNNGV come from the germline V gene. The CDR3 consists of 14 residues. With 7 bases removed from V and 5 bases from J, the gap between germline ends came to 17 bases. CDR3 region: CASTLGQPRETQYF. CDR3 sequence (DNA): TGTGCCAGCACCCTGGGACAACCCCGGGAGACCCAGTACTTC.

This clonotype was detected ten times or more. This sequence joins TRBV12-3 or TRBV12-4 and TRBJ2-7; D is perhaps TRBD2 (6 bases). This CDR3 contains 14 residues. The V end lost 5 bases, the J end lost 3 bases, and 14 bases lay between the germline ends. The CDR3 DNA follows: TGTGCCAGCAGTCCGTTACTAGCTCGCTACGAGCAGTACTTC. This codes for CASSPLLARYEQYF.

The sample holds a few counts of this clonotype. This sequence joins TRBV4-1 and TRBJ1-6; D might be TRBD1 (6 bases). The CDR3 loop spans 17 amino acids. Germline V gene data show CDR1 as MGHRA and CDR2 as YSYEKL. V gave up 1 base and J gave up 6 bases, with 16 bases separating them. Here the CDR3 reads CASSQASGDRSNSPLHF. In DNA, the CDR3 is TGCGCCAGCAGCCAAGCCTCGGGAGACAGGTCTAATTCACCCCTCCACTTT.

This clonotype was found a few times. The gene calls are TRBV20-1 and TRBJ2-1; D call uncertain. V gave up 0 bases and J gave up 4 bases, with 10 bases separating them. This CDR3 comprises 14 residues. Germline V gene sequence: CDR1 DFQATT, CDR2 SNEGSKA (reference sequence). This chain's CDR3 is CSAREPKLYNEQFF. The CDR3 DNA sequence: TGCAGTGCTAGAGAACCTAAACTGTACAATGAGCAGTTCTTC.

This clonotype was seen ten or more times. The chain is built from TRBV12-3 or TRBV12-4 and TRBJ2-6, with D uncertain. Between the trimmed V and J ends, which lost 7 bases and 0 bases, there was a span of 7 bases. CDR3 length: 14 amino acids. The CDR3 is CASKLSSGANVLTF. The CDR3 bases are TGTGCCAGCAAATTAAGCTCTGGGGCCAACGTCCTGACTTTC.

This clonotype was counted at least ten times. This chain uses TRBV3-1 with TRBJ1-2, with 9 bases fitting TRBD1. Looked up from germline, CDR1 is LGHDT and CDR2 is YNNKEL (reference sequence). CDR3 length equals 14 residues. V was clipped by 3 bases and J by 5 bases; unmatched bases: 4. The CDR3 sequence is CASSHRTGEYGYTF. In DNA form, the CDR3 reads TGTGCCAGCAGCCATCGGACAGGGGAATATGGCTACACCTTC.

There are a few counts of this clonotype. The V and J genes are TRBV7-9 and TRBJ1-1; D possibly corresponds to TRBD1 (5 bases). Looked up from germline, CDR1 is SEHNR and CDR2 is FQNEAQ (reference sequence). The CDR3 contains 19 residues. Between the trimmed V and J ends, which lost 1 base and 4 bases, there was a span of 25 bases. The CDR3, as DNA: TGTGCCAGCAGCTTAGTTTTTTTCCTGCAGGGAAGTAAGGGCACTGAAGCTTTCTTT. Amino acid sequence: CASSLVFFLQGSKGTEAFF.

V gene TRBV7-9 combines with J gene TRBJ2-7; D not certain. Trimming took 0 bases from V and 4 from J, leaving 7 bases between them. The CDR3 totals 13 residues. Germline loops: CDR1 SEHNR, CDR2 FQNEAQ (reference sequence). The chain's CDR3 is CASSLAPRYEQYF. The CDR3 DNA reads as TGTGCCAGCAGCTTAGCCCCAAGGTACGAGCAGTACTTC. Complete variable domain (other parts from reference TRBV7-9 and TRBJ2-7): DTGVSQNPRHKITKRGQNVTFRCDPISEHNRLYWYRQTLGQGPEFLTYFQNEAQLEKSRLLSDRFSAERPKGSFSTLEIQRTEQGDSAMYLCASSLAPRYEQYFGPGTRLTVT.

This clonotype was observed at least ten times. The chain uses TRBV7-2 and TRBJ2-1; 7 bases match TRBD2. The CDR3 runs to 16 residues. The trim removed 5 bases at V and 5 bases at J, leaving 12 bases unmatched. Germline CDR1 SGHTA, CDR2 FQGNSA. CDR3 protein: CASSAYLAAVHNEQFF. DNA for the CDR3: TGTGCCAGCAGCGCATATCTAGCGGCCGTGCACAATGAGCAGTTCTTC.